Detailed here is one T cell receptor (beta chain). Original data processing: For nucleated cells, counts were estimated from reference gene primer amplification. Assay: immunoSEQ multiplex PCR; the TCRdb copy retains only in-frame clones and omits some. D and trimming come from the DNA, and the V and J calls and clone size come from that table. This table holds 150,000 to 200,000 clones, about 85% found once. The sample belongs to a study of blood T cell repertoires in COVID-19. Study-level background: Acute and convalescent COVID-19 samples came from the United States, Italy and Spain.

This CDR3 region has 16 residues. The germline V gene has CDR1 SGHDT and CDR2 YYEEEE. V trimming: 4 bases; J trimming: 7 bases; junction bases outside the gene matches: 10. Sequencing input: peripheral blood. The clonotype originates from a woman aged 80 or over with acute or convalescent COVID-19. The chain uses TRBV5-6 and TRBJ2-3, with 12 positions matching TRBD2. The CDR3 region has the DNA TGTGCCAGCAGCCCAGGACTAGCGGGGCTCCAAAATACGCAGTATTTT. Amino acids: CASSPGLAGLQNTQYF.